The clone carrying this T cell receptor beta chain was seen ten or more times. V shed 6 bases and J 4 bases; nucleotides not matched to a gene: 4. Germline V lookup: CDR1 SQVTM, CDR2 ANQGSEA. CDR3 size: 12 residues. The sample comes from a study of T cells in Graves' hyperthyroidism and ophthalmopathy. Using RNA transcripts as the source, TCR beta CDR3 regions were amplified. Primed by the HTBI set, a first-round RT-PCR was run on the TCR CDR3. One entry per CDR3 protein results from TCRdb running MiXCR on the multiplex PCR reads. This sample has fewer than 550,000 distinct CDR3 sequences, with around 22% found just once. Every diagnosis used clinical symptoms, serum thyroxine and TRAb, thyroid ultrasound and orbital computed tomography.

The source material was blood. V is TRBV29-1 and J is TRBJ1-2, with 8 positions matching TRBD1. The receptor comes from a woman in her twenties or thirties with Graves' ophthalmopathy. CDR3 DNA sequence: TGCAGCGTAGGACAGGGAACCTATGGCTACACCTTC. It encodes CSVGQGTYGYTF.